These 23 T cell receptor beta chains were all obtained from the same sample, sequenced in a study of T cells after yellow fever vaccination. MiXCR, run by TCRdb on the 5' RACE reads, gives a single entry per CDR3 protein. Here the sample spans roughly 150,000 distinct CDR3 sequences, about 7% being singletons. The material sequenced was CD4+ T cells sorted from PBMCs, taken 5 days after the first yellow fever vaccination. The receptors were gathered from a man aged 18 to 29 who received the YFV17D yellow fever vaccine.

This chain joins TRBV27 and TRBJ2-6; D is unclear. The length of the CDR3 is 17 residues. V lost 5 bases and J lost 0, with 14 bases in between. Per the germline V gene, CDR1 is MNHEY and CDR2 is SMNVEV (reference sequence). CDR3 region: CASSPTASSSGANVLTF. CDR3 DNA: TGTGCCAGCAGTCCCACAGCCTCAAGCTCTGGGGCCAACGTCCTGACTTTC.

This clonotype was counted at least ten times. The J gene is TRBJ1-3, the V gene TRBV7-9, with a weak D call TRBD1 (6 bases). The germline V and J ends were trimmed by 4 bases and 5 bases, with 15 bases remaining between them. CDR1 is SEHNR and CDR2 is FQNEAQ in the germline V gene (reference sequence). The CDR3 extends over 15 amino acids. The CDR3 here is CASSYFTGIRNTIYF. The CDR3 coding sequence is TGTGCCAGCAGCTATTTCACAGGGATCCGAAACACCATATATTTT.

The chain couples TRBV11-2 to TRBJ1-3; weak D call: TRBD1 (5 bases). Trimming removed 3 bases from V and 2 bases from J, with 11 bases in between. Germline V gene sequence: CDR1 SGHAT, CDR2 FQNNGV. The CDR3 has 15 amino acids. CDR3 region: CASSFRGLAGNTIYF. In nucleotides, the CDR3 is TGTGCCAGCAGCTTTCGGGGACTCGCTGGAAACACCATATATTTT.

This clonotype was seen ten or more times. This chain connects TRBV30 to TRBJ1-1, with D maybe TRBD1 (6 bases). Germline-derived CDR1 and CDR2 are GTSNPN and SVGIG (reference sequence). This CDR3 spans 13 amino acids. Trimming left V 0 bases short and J 3 bases short, with 8 bases between. The CDR3 region has the DNA TGTGCCTGGAGTGTAGAGGGGGACACTGAAGCTTTCTTT. Protein product: CAWSVEGDTEAFF.

This clonotype showed up many times. The chain couples TRBV20-1 to TRBJ2-2, with D perhaps TRBD1 or TRBD2 (6 bases each). The V gene's germline CDR1 is DFQATT and CDR2 SNEGSKA (reference sequence). V gave up 1 base and J gave up 2 bases, with 8 bases separating them. The CDR3 runs to 14 residues. Written as DNA, the CDR3 is TGCAGTGCTAGAGCGGGGGCCAACACCGGGGAGCTGTTTTTT. Its translation is CSARAGANTGELFF.

The chain employs TRBV5-1 and TRBJ2-7; no clear D gene. The CDR3 extends over 13 amino acids. V shed 4 bases and J shed 6 bases, with 14 bases lying between them. Germline lookup yields CDR1 SGHRS and CDR2 YFSETQ. CDR3 in amino acids: CASSPRTTGEQYF. The CDR3 coding sequence is TGCGCCAGCAGCCCGCGGACGACCGGCGAGCAGTACTTC. The whole variable domain, filled in from reference TRBV5-1 and TRBJ2-7, reads KAGVTQTPRYLIKTRGQQVTLSCSPISGHRSVSWYQQTPGQGLQFLFEYFSETQRNKGNFPGRFSGRQFSNSRSEMNVSTLELGDSALYLCASSPRTTGEQYFGPGTRLTVT.

In this sample, this clonotype turned up many times. This rearrangement joins TRBV12-3 or TRBV12-4 to TRBJ1-5, with D perhaps TRBD1 (5 bases). The CDR3 length is 16 residues. The V end was cut by 7 bases, the J end by 0 bases, with 16 bases between. The CDR3 sequence is CASTRGAGHSNQPQHF. CDR3 coding DNA: TGTGCCAGCACCCGAGGGGCAGGACATAGCAATCAGCCCCAGCATTTT.

The chain combines TRBV18 with TRBJ1-4, with 7 bases fitting TRBD1. The CDR3 runs to 16 residues. J was trimmed by 7 bases and V by 3 bases; bases with no gene match: 11. CDR1 KGHSH and CDR2 LQKENI come from the germline V gene. For the CDR3, the DNA is TGTGCCAGCTCACCCAACGACAGGGTAGGGGCTGAAAAACTGTTTTTT. Amino acids: CASSPNDRVGAEKLFF.

The chain combines TRBV20-1 with TRBJ1-2, with D perhaps matching TRBD1 (6 bases). The CDR3 covers 12 residues. The germline V and J ends were trimmed by 4 bases and 10 bases, with 16 bases remaining between them. From germline, CDR1 is DFQATT and CDR2 SNEGSKA (reference sequence). This chain's CDR3 is CSATPWGGLYTF. CDR3 nucleotide sequence: TGCAGTGCTACCCCCTGGGGGGGGCTCTACACCTTC.

This clonotype was detected ten times or more. The V and J genes are TRBV18 and TRBJ2-5; possible D gene TRBD2, 5 bases. The length of the CDR3 is 14 residues. The V end lost 4 bases, the J end lost 4 bases, and 13 bases lay between the germline ends. Germline V gene data show CDR1 as KGHSH and CDR2 as LQKENI. The CDR3 spells CASSLGGRGETQYF. CDR3 coding DNA: TGTGCCAGCTCACTAGGTGGCCGGGGAGAGACCCAGTACTTC.

About this clonotype itself: A much larger clone differs by one base, so this may be a read error. The chain couples TRBV5-4 to TRBJ2-2; TRBD2 is a possible D gene (5 bases). The CDR3 has 13 residues. V lost 4 bases and J 6 bases, leaving 10 bases between the germline ends. The germline gives CDR1 SGHNT, CDR2 YYREEE (reference sequence). The CDR3 sequence: CASSHDYSGELFF. As DNA, the CDR3 is TGTGCCAGCAGCCACGACTACTCCGGGGAGCTGTTTTTT.

This clonotype was detected ten times or more. V and J are TRBV9 and TRBJ2-1, with D unclear. The CDR3 is 13 residues long. Trimming stripped 4 bases from V and 4 bases from J, with 9 bases between. CDR1 SGDLS and CDR2 YYNGEE come from the germline V gene. CDR3: CASSLTQYNEQFF. The CDR3 bases are TGTGCCAGCAGCCTTACCCAATACAATGAGCAGTTCTTC.

This clonotype was recorded a few times. The genes are TRBV9 and TRBJ1-6; possibly TRBD1 for D (6 bases). Germline V gene lookup returns CDR1 SGDLS and CDR2 YYNGEE. V lost 5 bases, J lost 0 bases, and 15 bases lay in between. The CDR3 has 17 residues. As DNA, the CDR3 is TGTGCCAGCAGTTCTCAGGGGCGCATCTCCTATAATTCACCCCTCCACTTT. Residues: CASSSQGRISYNSPLHF. The complete variable domain, with remaining parts taken from reference TRBV9 and TRBJ1-6, reads DSGVTQTPKHLITATGQRVTLRCSPRSGDLSVYWYQQSLDQGLQFLIQYYNGEERAKGNILERFSAQQFPDLHSELNLSSLELGDSALYFCASSSQGRISYNSPLHFGNGTRLTVT.

This clonotype was counted many times. This chain uses TRBV7-2 with TRBJ1-4; D gene unclear. Germline values: CDR1 SGHTA, CDR2 FQGNSA. This CDR3 region has 17 residues. With 2 bases removed from V and 0 bases from J, the gap between germline ends came to 13 bases. CDR3 bases: TGTGCCAGCAGCTTAAATTCCCCCGGGACAACTAATGAAAAACTGTTTTTT. As protein: CASSLNSPGTTNEKLFF.

The chain uses TRBV7-6 and TRBJ2-7; 9 bases align to TRBD2. This CDR3 comprises 15 residues. Germline assignment: CDR1 SGHVS and CDR2 FNYEAQ. V lost 1 base, J lost 5 bases, and 6 bases stayed unmatched. The CDR3 DNA sequence: TGTGCCAGCAGCTTAGAAGGGGGACTAGCCCACGAGCAGTACTTC. This codes for CASSLEGGLAHEQYF. The entire variable domain, with the rest obtained from reference TRBV7-6 and TRBJ2-7, is as follows: GAGVSQSPRYKVTKRGQDVALRCDPISGHVSLYWYRQALGQGPEFLTYFNYEAQQDKSGLPNDRFSAERPEGSISTLTIQRTEQRDSAMYRCASSLEGGLAHEQYFGPGTRLTVT.

This clonotype was detected ten times or more. V is TRBV7-2 and J is TRBJ1-1; D might be TRBD1 (6 bases). The CDR3 covers 16 residues. V shed 0 bases and J shed 2 bases, with 13 bases lying between them. In germline, CDR1 is SGHTA, CDR2 FQGNSA. The CDR3 sequence is CASSLARRGANTEAFF. The CDR3 nucleotides are TGTGCCAGCAGCTTAGCAAGGCGGGGGGCAAACACTGAAGCTTTCTTT.

The chain has TRBV18 and TRBJ2-1; no definite D call. The CDR3 extends over 14 amino acids. Germline lookup yields CDR1 KGHSH and CDR2 LQKENI. V was clipped by 1 base and J by 8 bases, with 12 bases between them. In DNA form, the CDR3 reads TGTGCCAGCTCACCACTCACTCTATGGGATGAGCAGTTCTTC. Translated, it gives CASSPLTLWDEQFF.

By frequency in the sample, this clonotype is large. The chain joins TRBV20-1 to TRBJ2-3; TRBD1 aligns across 8 bases. Losses at the gene ends were 5 bases for V and 6 bases for J; bases not matched to a gene: 7. Germline values: CDR1 DFQATT, CDR2 SNEGSKA (reference sequence). This CDR3 has 13 amino acids. For the CDR3, the DNA is TGCAGTGCTCCCGACAGGGGACTGGATACGCAGTATTTT. This gives the protein CSAPDRGLDTQYF.

This clonotype was observed many times. This chain connects TRBV7-9 to TRBJ2-4; D could derive from TRBD1 or TRBD2 (5 bases each). The CDR3 runs 15 residues. CDR1 is SEHNR, CDR2 FQNEAQ, per germline (reference sequence). Trimming took 6 bases from V and 0 from J, leaving 12 bases between them. In DNA, the CDR3 is TGTGCCAGCAGAGAGGGGTTGGGAGCCAAAAACATTCAGTACTTC. Protein: CASREGLGAKNIQYF.

In its sample, this clonotype was seen many times. V is TRBV6-5 and J is TRBJ2-7, with 7 bases identical to TRBD1. Trimming took 6 bases from V and 3 from J; bases not matched to a gene: 5. The CDR3 sequence is 13 residues long. Per the germline V gene, CDR1 is MNHEY and CDR2 is SVGAGI. The CDR3 DNA sequence: TGTGCCAGCAGGACAGGGCCGAGCTACGAGCAGTACGTC. Translated, it gives CASRTGPSYEQYV.

This clonotype has at least ten counts. V usage is TRBV5-1 and J usage is TRBJ1-5; TRBD1 is a possible D gene (6 bases). From germline, CDR1 is SGHRS and CDR2 YFSETQ. Trimming pared 0 bases from V and 1 base from J, leaving 8 bases between. The CDR3 runs 15 residues. CDR3 region: CASSLEGGSNQPQHF. CDR3 DNA sequence: TGCGCCAGCAGCTTGGAGGGGGGAAGCAATCAGCCCCAGCATTTT.

This clonotype has a handful of counts. The rearrangement uses TRBV20-1 and TRBJ2-3; D unresolved. CDR3 length: 12 amino acids. V dropped 2 bases and J dropped 2 bases, with 5 bases sitting between them. Germline V CDR1 and CDR2: DFQATT, SNEGSKA (reference sequence). CDR3 sequence reads: CSARSSTDTQYF. In DNA, the CDR3 is TGCAGTGCTAGAAGCTCCACAGATACGCAGTATTTT.

This clonotype was counted at least ten times. This rearrangement joins TRBV9 to TRBJ1-2; 8 nucleotides agree with TRBD1. Per germline, CDR1 SGDLS and CDR2 YYNGEE. With 0 bases clipped from V and 7 bases from J, the junction kept 8 bases outside the gene matches. The CDR3 is 15 residues long. CDR3 DNA: TGTGCCAGCAGCGTAGAAGGACAGGGCCTCCTTGGCTACACCTTC. Its protein is CASSVEGQGLLGYTF.